One T cell receptor beta chain is described in this entry. What it binds is not known. The table came from immunoSEQ multiplex PCR; TCRdb's copy has only in-frame clones and leaves some out. The sample has approximately 600,000 clones; roughly 96% are singletons. The sample is drawn from a study of shared clonotypes between healthy human individuals. Germline V gene data show CDR1 as SEHNR and CDR2 as FQNEAQ (reference sequence). J gave up 5 bases and V 4 bases, and 8 bases lay outside the gene matches. CDR3 length equals 15 residues. Regarding the study as a whole: Relative to their counterparts shared across all four donors, non-shared clonotypes exhibited diminished generation probabilities.

CD45RO-negative, CCR7-selected cells formed the naive CD8 fraction, which excluded terminally differentiated effector memory CD45RA+ cells. All donors were healthy HIV-negative adults lacking recent acute infections or vaccinations. This receptor was identified in a woman in her 30s in good health. The V and J genes are TRBV7-9 and TRBJ2-3, with 8 bases aligning to TRBD1. The sequencing input was naive CD8+ T cells sorted from blood. The CDR3 bases are TGTGCCAGCAGCTCCCTAGACAGGGGTGAAGATACGCAGTATTTT. This codes for CASSSLDRGEDTQYF.